These T cell receptor beta chains were read from a single sample in a study of response to subunit inactivated influenza vaccine. TCRdb re-called the RT-PCR reads with MiXCR, one entry per CDR3 protein. This table holds hundreds of thousands of distinct CDR3 sequences, approximately 10% found once. This material consisted of PBMCs from blood, taken on the day of vaccination. The receptors were gathered from a man between 50 and 59 years old who received an inactivated influenza vaccine. CDR3s include the opening cysteine and the closing phenylalanine or tryptophan. The D gene is left open where the match is weak. Size is omitted from some rows. Given values are once, few, many or a class for expanded clones.

V	length	size	J	D	CDR3	DNA
TRBV7-8	15	few	TRBJ2-6	.	CASSSSNTWRPVLTF	TGTGCCAGCAGCTCCTCTAACACCTGGCGTCCCGTCCTGACTTTC
TRBV6-1	17	.	TRBJ2-6	.	CASSQNPFSKGANVLTF	TGTGCCAGCAGTCAAAACCCTTTCAGCAAGGGGGCCAACGTCCTGACTTTC
TRBV5-1	11	.	TRBJ2-2	.	CASTTAGELFF	TGCGCCAGCACGACAGCCGGGGAGCTGTTTTTT
TRBV27	15	few	TRBJ1-1	.	CASKIGVGSNTEAFF	TGTGCCAGCAAAATAGGAGTGGGTTCTAACACTGAAGCTTTCTTT
TRBV12-3/TRBV12-4	16	few	TRBJ1-5	.	CASSSRGLYSNQPQHF	TGTGCCAGCAGTTCCCGGGGGCTTTATAGCAATCAGCCCCAGCATTTT
TRBV28	14	many	TRBJ2-7	TRBD2	CASRPGLAGDEQYF	TGTGCCAGCAGACCGGGACTAGCGGGAGACGAGCAGTACTTC
TRBV20-1	12	few	TRBJ2-4	TRBD2	CSAKLGGEIQYF	TGCAGTGCTAAGTTGGGGGGGGAAATTCAGTACTTC
TRBV10-3	12	.	TRBJ2-5	.	CAISEPRETQYF	TGTGCCATCAGTGAGCCTCGGGAGACCCAGTACTTC
TRBV7-3	14	.	TRBJ2-3	.	CASSLNGGRDTQYF	TGTGCCAGCAGCTTAAACGGAGGCCGAGATACGCAGTATTTT
TRBV7-9	14	few	TRBJ2-5	.	CASSFWGRQETQYF	TGTGCCAGCAGCTTTTGGGGCAGACAAGAGACCCAGTACTTC
TRBV20-1	16	.	TRBJ2-3	TRBD2	CSATLRAGGLSDTQYF	TGCAGTGCTACCTTAAGGGCGGGAGGGCTCTCAGATACGCAGTATTTT
TRBV12-3/TRBV12-4	13	.	TRBJ2-5	.	CASSPGTAETQYF	TGTGCCAGCAGTCCCGGGACTGCAGAGACCCAGTACTTC
TRBV29-1	14	few	TRBJ2-7	.	CSVALGGPTYEQYF	TGCAGCGTCGCATTAGGAGGCCCCACCTACGAGCAGTACTTC
TRBV14	13	few	TRBJ2-2	.	CASSQTGIGELFF	TGTGCCAGCAGCCAAACAGGGATCGGGGAGCTGTTTTTT
TRBV5-1	18	many	TRBJ2-2	.	CASSLFGPTPLNTGELFF	TGCGCCAGCAGCTTGTTTGGGCCTACCCCCTTGAACACCGGGGAGCTGTTTTTT
TRBV5-1	14	many	TRBJ2-2	.	CASSLSWGTGELFF	TGCGCCAGCAGCTTGTCCTGGGGCACCGGGGAGCTGTTTTTT
TRBV7-2	17	.	TRBJ2-1	.	CASSYGLGRGSYNEQFF	TGTGCCAGCAGCTACGGCCTAGGCAGGGGCTCCTACAATGAGCAGTTCTTC
TRBV3-1	14	.	TRBJ2-7	TRBD2	CASSQPQTSPEQYF	TGTGCCAGCAGTCAACCTCAGACTAGCCCCGAGCAGTACTTC
TRBV27	16	few	TRBJ2-1	TRBD1	CASSLWSGQGALEQFF	TGTGCCAGCAGTTTATGGTCGGGACAGGGGGCACTTGAGCAGTTCTTC
TRBV5-1	16	few	TRBJ2-6	.	CASSFGVQAGANVLTF	TGCGCCAGCAGCTTTGGGGTTCAGGCTGGGGCCAACGTCCTGACTTTC
TRBV5-1	14	.	TRBJ2-7	TRBD1	CASSGTGSSYEQYF	TGCGCCAGCAGCGGGACAGGGTCCTCCTACGAGCAGTACTTC
TRBV15	15	.	TRBJ2-7	.	CATSPRTEHIYEQYF	TGTGCCACCAGCCCCCGGACAGAACATATCTACGAGCAGTACTTC
TRBV2	14	.	TRBJ2-7	.	CASSDEHPQSEQYF	TGTGCCAGCAGTGATGAACACCCCCAGTCCGAGCAGTACTTC
TRBV4-2	14	many	TRBJ1-4	.	CASSQDGFGEKLFF	TGTGCCAGCAGCCAAGACGGGTTTGGTGAAAAACTGTTTTTT
TRBV7-9	12	.	TRBJ1-1	.	CASSPWVDQAFF	TGTGCCAGCAGCCCCTGGGTAGACCAAGCTTTCTTT
TRBV6-2/TRBV6-3	14	few	TRBJ1-5	.	CASSLIGMNQPQHF	TGTGCCAGCAGTTTGATAGGGATGAATCAGCCCCAGCATTTT
TRBV12-3/TRBV12-4	14	few	TRBJ1-1	.	CASSLSGYRTEAFF	TGTGCCAGCAGTTTATCAGGGTATCGCACTGAAGCTTTCTTT
TRBV30	15	few	TRBJ1-5	.	CAWSVLSGSNQPQHF	TGTGCCTGGAGTGTACTTTCCGGGAGCAATCAGCCCCAGCATTTT
TRBV10-3	15	.	TRBJ2-3	.	CAISESGVTTDTQYF	TGTGCCATCAGTGAGTCGGGGGTAACCACAGATACGCAGTATTTT
TRBV29-1	12	many	TRBJ1-1	.	CSGGGVNTEAFF	TGCAGCGGGGGAGGGGTGAACACTGAAGCTTTCTTT
TRBV18	14	.	TRBJ2-7	TRBD1	CASSPGTGKNEQYF	TGTGCCAGCTCACCCGGGACAGGGAAAAACGAGCAGTACTTC
TRBV21-1	18	.	TRBJ2-3	.	CASSSPRWPGLITDTQYF	TGTGCCAGCAGCTCACCTCGTTGGCCAGGGCTTATCACAGATACGCAGTATTTT
TRBV6-2/TRBV6-3	19	many	TRBJ2-1	.	CASSFPLGSGKSSYNEQFF	TGTGCCAGCAGTTTCCCTTTAGGTAGCGGAAAGAGCTCCTACAATGAGCAGTTCTTC
TRBV6-2/TRBV6-3	15	few	TRBJ2-5	TRBD1	CASSRDRGIQETQYF	TGTGCCAGCAGCCGGGACAGGGGAATTCAAGAGACCCAGTACTTC
TRBV25-1	14	.	TRBJ1-5	TRBD1	CASSQTGSNQPQHF	TGTGCCAGCAGTCAGACAGGGAGCAATCAGCCCCAGCATTTT
TRBV5-1	17	few	TRBJ2-2	.	CASSSWWGDRSTGELFF	TGCGCCAGCAGCAGTTGGTGGGGGGACCGTAGCACCGGGGAGCTGTTTTTT
TRBV12-3/TRBV12-4	13	few	TRBJ2-6	.	CASSFNLGNVLTF	TGTGCCAGCAGTTTTAACCTGGGAAACGTCCTGACTTTC
TRBV10-3	15	few	TRBJ2-3	TRBD2	CAISPTSGSTDTQYF	TGTGCCATCAGCCCCACTAGCGGAAGCACAGATACGCAGTATTTT
TRBV12-3/TRBV12-4	14	few	TRBJ1-5	.	CASRVGGDTQPQHF	TGTGCCAGCAGGGTAGGGGGAGATACCCAGCCCCAGCATTTT
TRBV10-3	15	.	TRBJ2-1	.	CAISESLASNNEQFF	TGTGCCATCAGTGAGTCGTTGGCTAGTAACAATGAGCAGTTCTTC
TRBV28	13	few	TRBJ2-7	TRBD1	CASRPGQGGEQYF	TGTGCCAGCAGGCCGGGACAGGGTGGCGAGCAGTACTTC
TRBV25-1	14	many	TRBJ1-2	.	CASSPGTVNYGYTF	TGTGCCAGCAGTCCAGGGACCGTCAACTATGGCTACACCTTC
TRBV4-2	19	.	TRBJ2-2	TRBD1	CASRQPGQGICMRTGELFF	TGTGCCAGCAGACAACCGGGACAGGGGATCTGTATGCGCACCGGGGAGCTGTTTTTT
TRBV10-3	11	few	TRBJ1-6	.	CAISESTSLHF	TGTGCCATCAGTGAGTCTACGAGCCTCCACTTT
TRBV24-1	12	many	TRBJ2-3	.	CATSEWTDTQYF	TGTGCCACCAGTGAATGGACGGATACGCAGTATTTT
TRBV12-3/TRBV12-4	13	many	TRBJ2-7	.	CASSLAGTYEQYF	TGTGCCAGCAGTTTAGCTGGGACCTACGAGCAGTACTTC
TRBV20-1	14	many	TRBJ1-5	.	CSAILPMANQPQHF	TGCAGTGCTATATTGCCGATGGCGAATCAGCCCCAGCATTTT
TRBV12-3/TRBV12-4	17	few	TRBJ2-3	TRBD2	CASSLGRTSGNTDTQYF	TGTGCCAGCAGTTTGGGTCGGACTAGCGGAAACACAGATACGCAGTATTTT
TRBV5-1	13	.	TRBJ1-4	TRBD1	CASRRQGGEKLFF	TGCGCCAGCAGGAGACAGGGGGGTGAAAAACTGTTTTTT
TRBV4-2	14	few	TRBJ2-2	.	CASSQEGGNRELFF	TGTGCCAGCAGCCAAGAGGGAGGCAACAGGGAGCTGTTTTTT
TRBV4-2	14	few	TRBJ2-2	.	CASSQDRRIGELFF	TGTGCCAGCAGCCAAGATAGGCGGATCGGGGAGCTGTTTTTT
TRBV6-5	17	.	TRBJ2-5	TRBD2	CASSYFFLAGVQETQYF	TGTGCCAGCAGTTACTTTTTCCTAGCGGGAGTCCAAGAGACCCAGTACTTC
TRBV12-3/TRBV12-4	16	.	TRBJ2-2	.	CASRVAGTSNTGELFF	TGTGCCAGCAGGGTTGCCGGGACATCGAACACCGGGGAGCTGTTTTTT